What follows are 18 T cell receptor beta chains derived from one specimen sequenced in a study of blood T cells in healthy people across ages. Alongside a J-beta primer mix, a sample-barcoded 5' primer served in a second PCR lasting roughly 7 to 12 cycles. TCRdb reanalysed the 5' RACE reads using MiXCR and keeps one entry per CDR3 protein. In the table there are 1.5 million to 2 million distinct CDR3 sequences, under 30% of which are singletons. The material sequenced was blood. The receptors were gathered from a woman aged 25-40 years in good health.

The chain combines TRBV4-3 with TRBJ1-4, with D possibly TRBD1 on 5 matching bases. Per the germline V gene, CDR1 is LGHNA and CDR2 is YSLEER. The CDR3 runs 16 residues. The V gene lost 0 bases and the J gene lost 5 bases, with 13 bases spanning the gap. Here the CDR3 DNA reads TGCGCCAGCAGCCAAGACGGAAGGGGCTTAAATGAAAAACTGTTTTTT. Its protein is CASSQDGRGLNEKLFF.

This clonotype was recorded at least ten times. The rearrangement links TRBV20-1 to TRBJ2-1; 7 bases fit TRBD2. Germline V gene sequence: CDR1 DFQATT, CDR2 SNEGSKA (reference sequence). V lost 3 bases and J lost 8; bases outside the gene matches: 7. There are 13 residues in the CDR3. The CDR3: CSASRSGVYEQFF. CDR3 nucleotide sequence: TGCAGTGCTAGCAGGAGCGGGGTCTATGAGCAGTTCTTC.

The V gene is TRBV12-3 or TRBV12-4, the J gene TRBJ2-3; D assignment may be TRBD1 or TRBD2 (6 bases each). The CDR3 length is 14 residues. Trimming pared 7 bases from V and 2 bases from J, leaving 13 bases between. CDR3 loop: CASTGGGTTDTQYF. Written as DNA, the CDR3 is TGTGCCAGCACTGGGGGCGGGACCACAGATACGCAGTATTTT.

The chain combines TRBV12-3 or TRBV12-4 with TRBJ1-1, with TRBD1 matching over 8 bases. V was clipped by 5 bases and J by 5 bases; unmatched bases: 10. This CDR3 contains 15 residues. This CDR3 reads CASSRTPGQGTEAFF. CDR3 in DNA: TGTGCCAGCAGTCGAACACCCGGACAGGGTACTGAAGCTTTCTTT.

This clonotype was found a few times. The rearrangement links TRBV5-1 to TRBJ2-3, with TRBD2 matching 7 bases. The CDR3 contains 13 residues. V gave up 7 bases and J gave up 4 bases; unmatched junction bases: 6. Per the germline V gene, CDR1 is SGHRS and CDR2 is YFSETQ. Here the CDR3 reads CASASGSADTQYF. CDR3 in DNA: TGCGCCAGCGCTAGCGGTTCGGCAGATACGCAGTATTTT.

This clonotype came up a few times. This chain connects TRBV12-3 or TRBV12-4 to TRBJ1-5; a possible D gene is TRBD1 (5 bases). The CDR3 has 14 amino acids. Trimming shortened V by 5 bases and J by 3 bases, and 11 bases separated the two germline ends. CDR3 residues: CASSSSGINQPQHF. The DNA of the CDR3 is TGTGCCAGCAGTAGTTCAGGGATCAATCAGCCCCAGCATTTT.

The chain links TRBV20-1 to TRBJ1-4; D remains ambiguous. V shed 6 bases and J shed 3 bases, with 14 bases lying between them. Germline CDR1 DFQATT, CDR2 SNEGSKA (reference sequence). This CDR3 has 14 residues. CDR3 DNA: TGCAGTGCCCCTACGGGTATGGCTAATGAAAAACTGTTTTTT. It encodes CSAPTGMANEKLFF.

This clonotype was observed a handful of times. The CDR3, as DNA: TGTGCCAGCAGTTACGTGCAGACAGCCAAAAACATTCAGTACTTC. Residues: CASSYVQTAKNIQYF. This chain connects TRBV6-6 to TRBJ2-4; no firm D call. V was clipped by 2 bases and J by 0 bases, with 8 bases between them. The CDR3 contains 15 residues. CDR1 is MNHNY, CDR2 SVGAGI, per germline (reference sequence).

Points on this clonotype: One end of the junction is discordant with germline, which a read error may explain. The chain links TRBV6-5 to TRBJ1-6, with D hard to call. CDR3 length equals 16 residues. Germline V gives CDR1 MNHEY, CDR2 SVGAGI. The chain's CDR3 is CTSSYSESVGNSPLHF. CDR3 in DNA: TGTACCAGCAGTTACTCAGAGAGCGTTGGTAATTCACCCCTCCACTTT.

The rearrangement links TRBV7-9 to TRBJ2-7; D call uncertain. Germline CDR1 reads SEHNR; CDR2 reads FQNEAQ (reference sequence). The CDR3 is 16 amino acids. V lost 4 bases to trimming and J lost 3 bases, with 19 bases between them. DNA of the CDR3: TGTGCCAGCAGCTACGACACGGCAGGATTCTACTACGAGCAGTACGTC. It specifies CASSYDTAGFYYEQYV.

The table lists this clonotype with a few counts. A much larger clone differs from this one at a single base, so this may be a read error. This chain links TRBV6-1 with TRBJ2-3, with TRBD1 matching 8 bases. The CDR3 length is 17 residues. The ends lost 5 bases at V and 8 bases at J; junction bases unmatched: 18. Germline loops: CDR1 MNHNS, CDR2 SASEGT. The CDR3 DNA sequence: TGTGCCAGCAGTCGCGCGCGGACAGGGACGATCGCAGGTACGCAGTATTTT. Protein product: CASSRARTGTIAGTQYF.

V gene TRBV3-1 combines with J gene TRBJ2-5; D is unresolved. Per the germline V gene, CDR1 is LGHDT and CDR2 is YNNKEL (reference sequence). The CDR3 consists of 13 residues. Trimming took off 3 bases at V and 4 bases at J, with 9 bases between the two ends. CDR3 protein: CASSHLVGETQYF. The CDR3 bases are TGTGCCAGCAGCCACTTGGTAGGAGAGACCCAGTACTTC.

This rearrangement joins TRBV20-1 to TRBJ1-3; D is possibly TRBD1 (5 bases). The CDR3 length is 14 residues. Germline V gene sequence: CDR1 DFQATT, CDR2 SNEGSKA (reference sequence). V lost 6 bases and J 4 bases, leaving 16 bases between the germline ends. CDR3 sequence reads: CSATDSSEGNTIYF. The CDR3 DNA sequence: TGCAGTGCCACCGACAGTTCAGAGGGAAACACCATATATTTT.

V usage is TRBV7-9 and J usage is TRBJ2-1, with TRBD2 as a possible D gene (6 bases). Germline assignment: CDR1 SEHNR and CDR2 FQNEAQ (reference sequence). This CDR3 has 19 amino acids. Trimming cost V 1 base and J 5 bases, with 24 bases left between them. This CDR3 reads CASSLVGKGAGSGHNEQFF. CDR3 coding DNA: TGTGCCAGCAGCTTAGTCGGTAAAGGGGCGGGGAGCGGCCACAATGAGCAGTTCTTC.

This clonotype has more than one count but fewer than ten. The CDR3 bases are TGTGCCAGCAGCCCCCGAAAGACTTACCAAGAGACCCAGTACTTC. It translates to CASSPRKTYQETQYF. The chain joins TRBV3-1 to TRBJ2-5, with no clear D. CDR1 and CDR2 from the germline V gene are LGHDT and YNNKEL (reference sequence). The CDR3 runs to 15 residues. The V end was cut by 4 bases, the J end by 0 bases, with 12 bases between.

V gene TRBV2 combines with J gene TRBJ2-5, with TRBD2 as a possible D gene (5 bases). Trimming left V 10 bases short and J 4 bases short, with 13 bases between. Germline CDR1 reads SNHLY; CDR2 reads FYNNEI. The CDR3 spans 12 residues. DNA of the CDR3: TGTGCCACCGCACTAGGTCGAGAGACCCAGTACTTC. Translation: CATALGRETQYF. Together with reference TRBV2 and TRBJ2-5, the CDR3 gives the full variable domain: EPEVTQTPSHQVTQMGQEVILRCVPISNHLYFYWYRQILGQKVEFLVSFYNNEISEKSEIFDDQFSVERPDGSNFTLKIRSTKLEDSAMYFCATALGRETQYFGPGTRLLVL.

The CDR3 sequence is CSVHEGGLAGRGELFF. Here the CDR3 DNA reads TGCAGCGTCCATGAGGGGGGACTAGCGGGTCGCGGGGAGCTGTTTTTT. The gene calls are TRBV29-1 and TRBJ2-2, with TRBD2 matching over 12 bases. The CDR3 is 16 residues long. CDR1 and CDR2 from the germline V gene are SQVTM and ANQGSEA. Trimming cost V 6 bases and J 7 bases; bases outside gene matches: 12.

This clonotype has a count of ten or more. This chain uses TRBV20-1 with TRBJ2-7; a weak D match, TRBD2 (6 bases). There are 13 residues in the CDR3. CDR1 DFQATT and CDR2 SNEGSKA come from the germline V gene (reference sequence). Trimming took 1 base from V and 2 from J, leaving 9 bases between them. This CDR3 reads CSARGGDAYEQYF. CDR3 nucleotides: TGCAGTGCTAGAGGGGGGGACGCCTACGAGCAGTACTTC.